Each of the 28 T cell receptor beta chains below was sequenced from the same sample in a study of identical twins. Each CDR3 protein gets one entry after TCRdb re-called the 5' RACE reads with MiXCR. The table records roughly 250,000 distinct CDR3 sequences, over 12% of them present only once. The sample comprised memory (CD45RO+) T cells sorted from blood. Source of these receptors: a woman between 18 and 30 years old in good health.

The chain employs TRBV7-2 and TRBJ2-1; a weak D match, TRBD2 (6 bases). Deletions cut 5 bases from V and 8 bases from J, with 25 bases between. The CDR3 covers 17 residues. Germline values: CDR1 SGHTA, CDR2 FQGNSA. CDR3 bases: TGTGCCAGCAGCCCCAGCGGACGGGCGGGGCTGGGCGATGAGCAGTTCTTC. Protein product: CASSPSGRAGLGDEQFF. Variable domain in full (rest from reference TRBV7-2 and TRBJ2-1): GAGVSQSPSNKVTEKGKDVELRCDPISGHTALYWYRQSLGQGLEFLIYFQGNSAPDKSGLPSDRFSAERTGGSVSTLTIQRTQQEDSAVYLCASSPSGRAGLGDEQFFGPGTRLTVL.

In its sample, this clonotype was seen many times. The rearrangement uses TRBV9 and TRBJ2-3; D is unresolved. The CDR3 runs to 11 residues. Germline assignment: CDR1 SGDLS and CDR2 YYNGEE. V was trimmed by 3 bases and J by 3 bases, leaving 2 bases between them. CDR3 protein: CASSATDTQYF. DNA for the CDR3: TGTGCCAGCAGCGCTACAGATACGCAGTATTTT.

V gene TRBV7-2 combines with J gene TRBJ2-7; D is unclear. This CDR3 is 14 amino acids long. CDR1 and CDR2 from the germline V gene are SGHTA and FQGNSA. V gave up 1 base and J gave up 0 bases, with 7 bases separating them. The CDR3, as DNA: TGTGCCAGCAGCTTAGGCCTCGGCTCCTACGAGCAGTACTTC. Translation: CASSLGLGSYEQYF.

This clonotype was found a few times. The rearrangement joins TRBV7-6 to TRBJ2-2; D is perhaps TRBD2 (6 bases). With 2 bases removed from V and 4 bases from J, the gap between germline ends came to 17 bases. The CDR3 consists of 17 residues. Germline V gene lookup returns CDR1 SGHVS and CDR2 FNYEAQ. This CDR3 is CASSLKVAGTGTGELFF. The DNA of the CDR3 is TGTGCCAGCAGCTTAAAGGTGGCGGGGACGGGCACCGGGGAGCTGTTTTTT.

This clonotype was observed a handful of times. The V call is TRBV20-1, the J call TRBJ1-5; D is unresolved. The CDR3 extends over 13 amino acids. The germline V gene encodes CDR1 DFQATT and CDR2 SNEGSKA (reference sequence). The V end lost 0 bases, the J end lost 4 bases, and 7 bases lay between the germline ends. The CDR3 loop reads CSARDPGNQPQHF. CDR3 nucleotides: TGCAGTGCTAGAGATCCGGGAAATCAGCCCCAGCATTTT.

This clonotype was counted ten times or more. The rearrangement joins TRBV15 to TRBJ1-5; 9 bases map to TRBD1. The CDR3 runs 15 residues. After removal of 0 bases from V and 6 bases from J, the junction contained 3 bases not matched to a gene. Germline CDR1 and CDR2: LNHNV and YYDKDF (reference sequence). CDR3 bases: TGTGCCACCAGCAGAGAACAGGGGGCAGGTCAGCCCCAGCATTTT. It codes for CATSREQGAGQPQHF.

CDR3: CASSLNRASSPLHF. DNA for the CDR3: TGTGCCAGCAGCCTAAACAGGGCGAGTTCACCCCTCCACTTT. The rearrangement joins TRBV11-2 to TRBJ1-6, with D possibly being TRBD1 (6 bases). V lost 5 bases, J lost 9 bases, and 14 bases lay in between. Germline-derived CDR1 and CDR2 are SGHAT and FQNNGV. The CDR3 is made up of 14 amino acids.

This clonotype appeared a few times. The chain combines TRBV6-5 with TRBJ1-1; unclear D gene. The germline V gene encodes CDR1 MNHEY and CDR2 SVGAGI. V shed 10 bases and J shed 10 bases, with 16 bases lying between them. There are 11 residues in the CDR3. This chain's CDR3 is CATRSALGAFF. The CDR3 DNA is TGTGCCACCAGGAGCGCCTTAGGAGCTTTCTTT.

The sample holds a few counts of this clonotype. This rearrangement joins TRBV7-8 to TRBJ2-7; D perhaps matches TRBD1 (6 bases). This CDR3 region has 15 residues. Looked up from germline, CDR1 is SGHVS and CDR2 is FQNEAQ. V lost 2 bases to trimming and J lost 1 base, with 12 bases between them. The CDR3 reads CASSLRVGGSYEQYF. CDR3 coding DNA: TGTGCCAGCAGCTTAAGGGTAGGGGGATCCTACGAGCAGTACTTC. Supplemented by reference TRBV7-8 and TRBJ2-7, the full variable domain reads GAGVSQSPRYKVAKRGQDVALRCDPISGHVSLFWYQQALGQGPEFLTYFQNEAQLDKSGLPSDRFFAERPEGSVSTLKIQRTQQEDSAVYLCASSLRVGGSYEQYFGPGTRLTVT.

This chain uses TRBV6-1 with TRBJ2-3, with D tentatively TRBD2 (6 bases). V was pared by 6 bases and J by 2 bases, with 18 bases between. The CDR3 totals 16 residues. Germline CDR1 reads MNHNS; CDR2 reads SASEGT. The CDR3 DNA reads as TGTGCCAGCAGCTTCGATGCTAGCGAATCCACAGATACGCAGTATTTT. It translates to CASSFDASESTDTQYF.

This clonotype was recorded many times. The genes are TRBV12-3 or TRBV12-4 and TRBJ1-2; D uncertain. CDR3 length: 15 residues. V lost 5 bases and J 0 bases, leaving 13 bases between the germline ends. The CDR3 nucleotides are TGTGCCAGCAGTCCGACCGGCAGGACTAACTATGGCTACACCTTC. Translated: CASSPTGRTNYGYTF.

In this sample, this clonotype turned up a few times. The chain uses TRBV20-1 and TRBJ2-3; D ambiguous. The length of the CDR3 is 12 residues. Germline CDR1 DFQATT, CDR2 SNEGSKA (reference sequence). Trimming cost V 6 bases and J 0 bases, with 7 bases left between them. The chain's CDR3 is CSAQLSTDTQYF. In nucleotides, the CDR3 is TGCAGTGCCCAGCTTAGCACAGATACGCAGTATTTT.

This sequence joins TRBV4-2 and TRBJ2-5; D unclear. The CDR3 contains 13 residues. Trimming left V 10 bases short and J 3 bases short, with 15 bases between. In germline, CDR1 is LGHNA, CDR2 YNFKEQ. CDR3 DNA: TGTGCCATGAGCCTCGTGCTCGAAGAGACCCAGTACTTC. Its translation is CAMSLVLEETQYF.

The table lists this clonotype with a few counts. J is TRBJ2-3 and V is TRBV3-1; D call uncertain. Trimming removed 1 base from V and 5 bases from J, with 4 bases in between. Germline V gene data show CDR1 as LGHDT and CDR2 as YNNKEL (reference sequence). The CDR3 has 12 residues. The CDR3 region is CASSQVQDTQYF. The CDR3 DNA reads TGTGCCAGCAGCCAAGTCCAAGATACGCAGTATTTT.

This clonotype was observed a few times. CDR3 nucleotide sequence: TGCAGTGCCAGGACCATCTTTACGGACACTGAAGCTTTCTTT. Translating gives CSARTIFTDTEAFF. The chain combines TRBV20-1 with TRBJ1-1; no reliable D call. V dropped 6 bases and J dropped 3 bases, with 17 bases sitting between them. This CDR3 comprises 14 residues. Per the germline V gene, CDR1 is DFQATT and CDR2 is SNEGSKA (reference sequence).

This clonotype has only a few counts. The chain recombines TRBV15 with TRBJ2-1; 7 bases fit TRBD2. The J segment lost 7 bases and the V segment lost 11 bases, leaving 5 bases of the junction unmatched. Germline V gene sequence: CDR1 LNHNV, CDR2 YYDKDF (reference sequence). The CDR3 loop spans 11 amino acids. The CDR3 reads CAQRDLNEQFF. The CDR3 DNA reads TGTGCCCAGCGGGATCTAAATGAGCAGTTCTTC.

The chain uses TRBV20-1 and TRBJ2-7, with 7 bases that match TRBD2. Germline loops: CDR1 DFQATT, CDR2 SNEGSKA (reference sequence). The ends lost 0 bases at V and 0 bases at J; junction bases unmatched: 5. This CDR3 is built from 15 residues. CDR3 protein: CSARDLRESSYEQYF. The CDR3 nucleotides read TGCAGTGCTAGAGATCTGCGGGAGAGCTCCTACGAGCAGTACTTC.

In this sample, this clonotype turned up a few times. The chain uses TRBV12-3 or TRBV12-4 and TRBJ2-3; 10 nucleotides agree with TRBD2. J was trimmed by 5 bases and V by 4 bases; bases with no gene match: 12. There are 17 residues in the CDR3. The CDR3 spells CASSSQKLAGPRDTQYF. In DNA, the CDR3 is TGTGCCAGCAGTTCCCAGAAACTAGCGGGGCCTCGAGATACGCAGTATTTT.

The CDR3 region has the DNA TGCGCCAGCAGCTTCACGGGACAGAACACTGAAGCTTTCTTT. Amino acids: CASSFTGQNTEAFF. The chain is built from TRBV5-1 and TRBJ1-1; D may be TRBD1 (6 bases). Per the germline V gene, CDR1 is SGHRS and CDR2 is YFSETQ. Deletions cut 2 bases from V and 1 base from J, with 9 bases between. The CDR3 is 14 amino acids.

This clonotype occurred many times. The chain couples TRBV20-1 to TRBJ2-7; D call uncertain. Deletions cut 0 bases from V and 3 bases from J, with 12 bases between. Germline values: CDR1 DFQATT, CDR2 SNEGSKA (reference sequence). The CDR3 loop spans 14 amino acids. DNA of the CDR3: TGCAGTGCTAGAGATCGGGCCCTCGTCTACGAGCAGTACTTC. Translation: CSARDRALVYEQYF.

This clonotype was seen a handful of times. The V gene is TRBV7-2, the J gene TRBJ1-6; D unresolved. The CDR3 sequence is 15 residues long. V shed 1 base and J shed 6 bases, with 10 bases lying between them. Germline V gene sequence: CDR1 SGHTA, CDR2 FQGNSA. The CDR3 is CASSLGMAVNSPLHF. The CDR3 coding sequence is TGTGCCAGCAGCTTAGGAATGGCAGTTAATTCACCCCTCCACTTT.

The chain combines TRBV27 with TRBJ2-7; TRBD2 matches at 10 bases. Per germline, CDR1 MNHEY and CDR2 SMNVEV (reference sequence). The CDR3 sequence is 15 residues long. V shed 5 bases and J 4 bases; nucleotides not matched to a gene: 8. This CDR3 reads CASSQIGTSEYEQYF. The CDR3 DNA follows: TGTGCCAGCAGTCAGATCGGGACTAGCGAGTACGAGCAGTACTTC.

This clonotype came up a few times. One end of the junction varies from germline; a read error may be responsible. V is TRBV12-3 or TRBV12-4 and J is TRBJ1-4, with 7 nucleotides matching TRBD1. The CDR3 runs 12 residues. In DNA form, the CDR3 reads TGTGCCAGCAGTATCGACAGGGAAAGACTGTTTTTT. Protein: CASSIDRERLFF.

This clonotype occurred a few times. The chain employs TRBV12-3 or TRBV12-4 and TRBJ2-6; D remains ambiguous. The CDR3 length is 16 residues. Trimming left V 5 bases short and J 0 bases short, with 11 bases between. The CDR3 nucleotides are TGTGCCAGCAGTCCGCCCAACTACTCTGGGGCCAACGTCCTGACTTTC. It codes for CASSPPNYSGANVLTF.

This clonotype has only a few counts. The chain combines TRBV11-2 with TRBJ2-2; 10 bases fit TRBD2. The V gene end was trimmed by 1 base and the J gene end by 4 bases; junction bases not matched to a gene: 6. CDR1 is SGHAT and CDR2 is FQNNGV in the germline V gene. The CDR3 sequence is 17 residues long. The CDR3: CASSLAVGLAVTGELFF. CDR3 nucleotide sequence: TGTGCCAGCAGCTTAGCCGTCGGACTAGCGGTCACCGGGGAGCTGTTTTTT.

The CDR3 DNA is TGCAGTGCTAGCCCCCCCGATCTCCAGCCTCAGCAGTTCTTC. This sequence encodes CSASPPDLQPQQFF. The genes are TRBV20-1 and TRBJ2-1, with unresolved D. The germline gives CDR1 DFQATT, CDR2 SNEGSKA (reference sequence). The ends were cut back, 3 bases at V and 11 bases at J, with 20 bases in the middle. The CDR3 contains 14 residues.

This clonotype was seen many times. The V call is TRBV11-2, the J call TRBJ1-1; D unresolved. The V and J ends lost 5 bases and 5 bases respectively, with 12 bases between them. Germline V gene lookup returns CDR1 SGHAT and CDR2 FQNNGV. CDR3 length equals 13 residues. This chain's CDR3 is CASSPLAGTEAFF. The CDR3, as DNA: TGTGCCAGCAGCCCCCTGGCGGGGACTGAAGCTTTCTTT.

The chain has TRBV7-9 and TRBJ2-7, with 8 bases matching TRBD1. V lost 3 bases and J lost 3; bases outside the gene matches: 1. The CDR3 consists of 13 residues. The V gene's germline CDR1 is SEHNR and CDR2 FQNEAQ (reference sequence). The CDR3 DNA reads TGTGCCAGCAGCTTGACAGGGGTCTACGAGCAGTACTTC. Protein: CASSLTGVYEQYF.